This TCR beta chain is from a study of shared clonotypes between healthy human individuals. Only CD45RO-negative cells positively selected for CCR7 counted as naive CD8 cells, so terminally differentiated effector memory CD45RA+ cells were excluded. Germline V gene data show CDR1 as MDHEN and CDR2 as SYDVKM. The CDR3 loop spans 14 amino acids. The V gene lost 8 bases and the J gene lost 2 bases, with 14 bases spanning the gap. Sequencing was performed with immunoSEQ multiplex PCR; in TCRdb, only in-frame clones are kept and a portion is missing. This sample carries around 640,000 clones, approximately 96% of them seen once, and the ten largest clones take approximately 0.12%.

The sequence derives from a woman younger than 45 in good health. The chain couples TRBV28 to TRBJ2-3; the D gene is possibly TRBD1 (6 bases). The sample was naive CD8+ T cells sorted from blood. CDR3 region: CASVGTGYTDTQYF. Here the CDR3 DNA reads TGTGCCAGCGTAGGTACAGGGTACACAGATACGCAGTATTTT.